This T cell receptor (beta chain) was sequenced for a study of cytomegalovirus exposure and HLA in healthy donors. The study, taken as a whole, reports: Previous analysis showed most TCR beta V segments were productive about 87% or about 30% of the time.

With regard to this clone: No antigen is known for it.

Primers: 60 Vbeta forward and 13 Jbeta reverse. TCRdb's table, derived via immunoSEQ multiplex PCR, lists solely in-frame clones and lacks some. The profile shows about 90,000 clones, approximately 79% of them singletons. From germline, CDR1 is LGHNA and CDR2 YSLEER. This CDR3 comprises 19 residues. Trimming took 0 bases from V and 5 from J; bases not matched to a gene: 13. This sequence originates from a man in his thirties or forties in good health and CMV-seronegative. The specimen was PBMCs. J is TRBJ2-1 and V is TRBV4-3, with TRBD2 identical over 10 bases. In DNA form, the CDR3 reads TGCGCCAGCAGCCAAGATCATAATAGGCTAGCGGGAGCTGACAATGAGCAGTTCTTC. It yields the protein CASSQDHNRLAGADNEQFF.